A selection of T cell receptor beta chains follows, all from one sample in a study of T cells in Graves' hyperthyroidism and ophthalmopathy. TCRdb used MiXCR to reprocess the multiplex PCR reads, holding one entry per CDR3 protein. The sample yields 500,000 to 650,000 distinct CDR3 sequences, just under 20% seen once. Material for sequencing was blood. Receptors originate from a man aged 40-50 years with Graves' ophthalmopathy. Both conserved end residues are part of each CDR3. A D gene is named only where the DNA matches it firmly. Where a row states a size, it is once, few, many or the class of an expanded clone; other rows omit it.

j_call | v_call | d_call | clone_size | cdr3_aa | cdr3_nt
TRBJ2-7 | TRBV5-1 | . | few | CASSPQVTTYEQYF | TGCGCCAGCAGCCCACAGGTGACAACCTACGAGCAGTACTTC
TRBJ2-1 | TRBV6-2/TRBV6-3 | TRBD1 | . | CASTQDRGYNEQFF | TGTGCCAGCACTCAGGACAGGGGGTATAATGAGCAGTTCTTC
TRBJ2-7 | TRBV19 | . | . | CASSRGDSYEQYF | TGTGCCAGTAGTAGGGGGGACTCCTACGAGCAGTACTTC
TRBJ1-2 | TRBV6-6 | . | many | CASSYREGGYTF | TGTGCCAGCAGTTACAGGGAGGGCGGCTACACCTTC
TRBJ2-3 | TRBV9 | . | many | CASSGGGASTDTQYF | TGTGCCAGCAGCGGCGGGGGCGCTAGCACAGATACGCAGTATTTT
TRBJ1-2 | TRBV20-1 | . | . | CSASLQGGPAYGYTF | TGCAGTGCTAGTTTGCAGGGCGGTCCGGCCTATGGCTACACCTTC
TRBJ2-7 | TRBV30 | TRBD1 | few | CAWSEGQTYEQYF | TGTGCCTGGAGTGAGGGACAGACCTACGAGCAGTACTTC
TRBJ1-6 | TRBV6-2/TRBV6-3 | . | many | CASSYSQAPVRNSPLHF | TGTGCCAGCAGTTACTCACAGGCACCGGTGAGGAATTCACCCCTCCACTTT
TRBJ2-7 | TRBV12-3/TRBV12-4 | . | many | CASSFSQGGYEQYF | TGTGCCAGCAGCTTTTCGCAGGGAGGCTACGAGCAGTACTTC
TRBJ1-2 | TRBV7-2 | . | . | CASSLDLRRFYGYTF | TGTGCCAGCAGCTTAGATCTTAGAAGATTCTATGGCTACACCTTC
TRBJ2-1 | TRBV7-9 | TRBD2 | few | CASSWQREGRNEQFF | TGTGCCAGCAGTTGGCAGCGGGAGGGCCGCAATGAGCAGTTCTTC
TRBJ2-1 | TRBV11-2 | TRBD2 | few | CASGYPPTGTSGISYNEQFF | TGTGCCAGCGGATACCCCCCTACCGGGACTAGCGGGATATCCTACAATGAGCAGTTCTTC
TRBJ2-3 | TRBV11-2 | . | many | CASSPSSIDTQYF | TGTGCCAGCAGCCCATCTAGCATTGATACGCAGTATTTT
TRBJ1-5 | TRBV28 | TRBD1 | . | CASSPTGFGGFFDQPQHF | TGTGCCAGCAGTCCGACAGGGTTTGGAGGTTTCTTCGATCAGCCCCAGCATTTT
TRBJ1-1 | TRBV6-2/TRBV6-3 | TRBD1 | few | CASTPGQGGTEAFF | TGTGCCAGCACCCCCGGACAGGGGGGAACTGAAGCTTTCTTT
TRBJ2-5 | TRBV30 | TRBD1 | . | CAWSVQGNSRGTQYF | TGTGCCTGGAGTGTACAGGGGAACTCAAGGGGGACCCAGTACTTC
TRBJ2-7 | TRBV30 | . | . | CACQRRRAGEQYF | TGTGCCTGCCAGCGCCGGAGGGCCGGGGAGCAGTACTTC
TRBJ2-5 | TRBV9 | . | . | CAGSVEGRGQGETQYF | TGTGCCGGCAGCGTAGAGGGCCGGGGGCAGGGAGAGACCCAGTACTTC
TRBJ1-1 | TRBV20-1 | . | few | CSARDRTSTDYTEAFF | TGCAGTGCTAGAGATCGAACGTCCACAGACTACACTGAAGCTTTCTTT
TRBJ2-1 | TRBV7-2 | TRBD2 | few | CASSLGLAGNFPMSSYNEQFF | TGTGCCAGCAGCTTAGGCCTAGCGGGCAACTTCCCCATGAGCTCCTACAATGAGCAGTTCTTC
TRBJ2-7 | TRBV6-2/TRBV6-3 | TRBD1 | many | CASSQRQGTYEQYF | TGTGCCAGCAGCCAGCGACAGGGCACCTACGAGCAGTACTTC
TRBJ2-1 | TRBV5-1 | . | . | CASSLAVTSDEQFF | TGCGCCAGCAGCTTGGCCGTGACTAGTGATGAGCAGTTCTTC
TRBJ2-6 | TRBV24-1 | . | few | CATGRPGANVLTF | TGTGCCACTGGACGTCCTGGGGCCAACGTCCTGACTTTC
TRBJ1-1 | TRBV20-1 | . | few | CSARLPTATEAFF | TGCAGTGCTAGATTACCGACGGCCACTGAAGCTTTCTTT